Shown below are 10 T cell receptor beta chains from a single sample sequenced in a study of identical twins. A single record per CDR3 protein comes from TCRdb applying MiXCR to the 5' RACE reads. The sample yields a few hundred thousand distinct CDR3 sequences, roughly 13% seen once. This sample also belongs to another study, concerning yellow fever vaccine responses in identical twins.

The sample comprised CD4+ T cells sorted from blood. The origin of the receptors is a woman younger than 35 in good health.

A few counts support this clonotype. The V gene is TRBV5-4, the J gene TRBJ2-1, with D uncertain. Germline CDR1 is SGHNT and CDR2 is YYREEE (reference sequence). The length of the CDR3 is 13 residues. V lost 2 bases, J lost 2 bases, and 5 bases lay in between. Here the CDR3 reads CASSFPPYNEQFF. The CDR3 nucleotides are TGTGCCAGCAGCTTCCCCCCCTACAATGAGCAGTTCTTC.

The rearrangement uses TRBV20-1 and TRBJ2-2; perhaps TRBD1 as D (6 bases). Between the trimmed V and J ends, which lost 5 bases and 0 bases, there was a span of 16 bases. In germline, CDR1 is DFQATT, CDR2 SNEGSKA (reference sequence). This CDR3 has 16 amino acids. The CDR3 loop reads CSARFDRSPNTGELFF. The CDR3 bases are TGCAGTGCTCGCTTTGACAGGAGCCCGAACACCGGGGAGCTGTTTTTT.

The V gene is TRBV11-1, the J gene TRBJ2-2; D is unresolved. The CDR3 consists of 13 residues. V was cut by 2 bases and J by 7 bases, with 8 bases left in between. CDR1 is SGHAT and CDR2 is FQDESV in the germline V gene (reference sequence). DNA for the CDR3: TGTGCCAGCAGCTTATCTGCAATCGGGGAGCTGTTTTTT. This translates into CASSLSAIGELFF.

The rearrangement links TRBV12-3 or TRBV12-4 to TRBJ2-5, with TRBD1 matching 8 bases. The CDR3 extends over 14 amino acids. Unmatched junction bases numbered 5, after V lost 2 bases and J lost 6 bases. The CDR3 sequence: CASSLMGQDQTQYF. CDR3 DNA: TGTGCCAGCAGTTTAATGGGACAGGACCAGACCCAGTACTTC.

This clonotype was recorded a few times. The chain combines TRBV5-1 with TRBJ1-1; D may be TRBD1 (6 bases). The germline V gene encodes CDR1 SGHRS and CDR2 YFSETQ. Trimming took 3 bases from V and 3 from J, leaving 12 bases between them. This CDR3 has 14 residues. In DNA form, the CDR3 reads TGCGCCAGCAGCTCGACCAACAGGGACACTGAAGCTTTCTTT. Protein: CASSSTNRDTEAFF.

CDR3 in DNA: TGTGCCAGCAGCCGACTAGCGGGGTCACTATCCTCCTACGAGCAGTACTTC. Translating gives CASSRLAGSLSSYEQYF. The chain combines TRBV7-9 with TRBJ2-7; TRBD2 aligns across 11 bases. Germline trimming cut 5 bases from V and 0 bases from J; bases unmatched to any gene: 9. The CDR3 has 17 residues. Germline loops: CDR1 SEHNR, CDR2 FQNEAQ (reference sequence).

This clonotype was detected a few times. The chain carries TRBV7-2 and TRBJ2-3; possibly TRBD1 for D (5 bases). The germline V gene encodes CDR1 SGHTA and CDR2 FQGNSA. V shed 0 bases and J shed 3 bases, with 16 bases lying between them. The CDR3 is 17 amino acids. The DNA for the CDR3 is TGTGCCAGCAGCTTAGCGGGCAAAAGGGGCCAAACAGATACGCAGTATTTT. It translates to CASSLAGKRGQTDTQYF.

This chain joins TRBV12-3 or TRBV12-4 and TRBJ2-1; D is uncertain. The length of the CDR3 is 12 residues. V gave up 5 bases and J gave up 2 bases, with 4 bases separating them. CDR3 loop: CASSAAYNEQFF. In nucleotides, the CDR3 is TGTGCCAGCAGTGCCGCCTACAATGAGCAGTTCTTC.

The CDR3 DNA sequence: TGTGCCAGCAGCTCCCGGACAGGGGGCGACGAGCAGTACTTC. Translating gives CASSSRTGGDEQYF. The rearrangement joins TRBV5-5 to TRBJ2-7, with 11 bases lining up with TRBD1. Germline trimming cut 3 bases from V and 5 bases from J; bases unmatched to any gene: 4. CDR1 and CDR2 (germline): SGHKS, YYEKEE (reference sequence). This CDR3 spans 14 amino acids.

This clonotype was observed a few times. This CDR3 reads CATKQGEWTDTQYF. The CDR3 coding sequence is TGCGCCACCAAACAGGGGGAATGGACAGATACGCAGTATTTT. V and J are TRBV5-1 and TRBJ2-3; 8 positions agree with TRBD1. The CDR3 is made up of 14 amino acids. Trimming took 9 bases from V and 3 from J; bases not matched to a gene: 9. Germline CDR1 and CDR2: SGHRS and YFSETQ.